The 13 T cell receptor beta chains in this list originate from one sample, sequenced in a study of blood T cell repertoires in COVID-19. TCRdb keeps only in-frame clones here, not all; method: immunoSEQ multiplex PCR. Here the sample spans 300,000 to 450,000 clones, more than 85% being singletons. The sequenced material came from peripheral blood. These receptor sequences come from a human donor in a cohort sampled during active COVID-19.

V usage is TRBV4-1 and J usage is TRBJ2-1; 8 bases agree with TRBD2. CDR1 is MGHRA and CDR2 is YSYEKL in the germline V gene. The trim removed 0 bases at V and 4 bases at J, leaving 8 bases unmatched. The CDR3 is 17 amino acids. The CDR3 sequence: CASSQDPSGGYYNEQFF. The CDR3 DNA sequence: TGCGCCAGCAGCCAAGATCCCTCGGGGGGGTATTACAATGAGCAGTTCTTC.

The chain carries TRBV5-1 and TRBJ2-5; TRBD1 matches at 7 bases. Germline assignment: CDR1 SGHRS and CDR2 YFSETQ. J gave up 4 bases and V 4 bases, and 1 base lay outside the gene matches. CDR3 length: 12 amino acids. CDR3 sequence reads: CASSRDRETQYF. The CDR3, as DNA: TGCGCCAGCAGCAGGGACAGAGAGACCCAGTACTTC.

Concerning this clone itself: Other DNA variants within this sample encode the same CDR3. In nucleotides, the CDR3 is TGTGCCAGTAGTATTGGCAGCTCTGGAAACACCATATATTTT. As protein: CASSIGSSGNTIYF. The V and J genes are TRBV19 and TRBJ1-3; D call uncertain. Deletions cut 3 bases from V and 0 bases from J, with 6 bases between. The CDR3 is 14 amino acids. Germline V gene data show CDR1 as LNHDA and CDR2 as SQIVND (reference sequence).

V is TRBV28 and J is TRBJ1-5, with TRBD1 as a possible D gene (5 bases). The ends were cut back, 3 bases at V and 2 bases at J, with 11 bases in the middle. There are 15 residues in the CDR3. Germline-derived CDR1 and CDR2 are MDHEN and SYDVKM. CDR3 coding DNA: TGTGCCAGCAGTTTGGGGTGGGGGGGCAATCAGCCCCAGCATTTT. Translating it yields CASSLGWGGNQPQHF.

The genes are TRBV7-9 and TRBJ2-7; 7 bases map to TRBD1. V lost 2 bases, J lost 5 bases, and 6 bases stayed unmatched. Germline lookup yields CDR1 SEHNR and CDR2 FQNEAQ (reference sequence). The CDR3 spans 14 residues. In DNA form, the CDR3 reads TGTGCCAGCAGCTTATACAGGGGTGCCGACGAGCAGTACTTC. This encodes CASSLYRGADEQYF.

In DNA, the CDR3 is TGTGCCAGCAAGCTAGCGAGTGGCACAGATACGCAGTATTTT. This gives the protein CASKLASGTDTQYF. The chain carries TRBV13 and TRBJ2-3, with a weak D call TRBD2 (6 bases). V lost 7 bases and J 1 base, leaving 12 bases between the germline ends. Germline CDR1 reads PRHDT; CDR2 reads FYEKMQ (reference sequence). The CDR3 is 14 amino acids.

This chain's CDR3 is CASYINYGYTF. CDR3 DNA: TGTGCCAGCTATATTAACTATGGCTACACCTTC. This sequence joins TRBV19 and TRBJ1-2; D is unresolved. The CDR3 spans 11 residues. Germline CDR1 LNHDA, CDR2 SQIVND (reference sequence). The V end was cut by 9 bases, the J end by 1 base, with 6 bases between.

This chain links TRBV27 with TRBJ1-6, with D tentatively TRBD1 (6 bases). Trimming removed 3 bases at V and 6 bases at J, with 18 bases between. Germline CDR1 reads MNHEY; CDR2 reads SMNVEV (reference sequence). The CDR3 runs 17 residues. Written as DNA, the CDR3 is TGTGCCAGCAGTTTTTCGGGCAGGGGAAGTGTTAATTCACCCCTCCACTTT. Residues: CASSFSGRGSVNSPLHF.

The chain has TRBV28 and TRBJ1-1, with D possibly TRBD1 on 5 matching bases. The CDR3 has 12 amino acids. Trimming pared 8 bases from V and 2 bases from J, leaving 9 bases between. The V gene's germline CDR1 is MDHEN and CDR2 SYDVKM. The CDR3 DNA follows: TGTGCCAGCGGCGACAGAAACACTGAAGCTTTCTTT. Its translation is CASGDRNTEAFF.

In this sample, this clone turned up once. V gene TRBV4-1 combines with J gene TRBJ1-1; the D is unclear. The CDR3 is made up of 13 amino acids. Between the trimmed V and J ends, which lost 1 base and 3 bases, there was a span of 6 bases. CDR1 is MGHRA and CDR2 is YSYEKL in the germline V gene. The CDR3 DNA follows: TGCGCCAGCAGCCAAGCCGGGTACACTGAAGCTTTCTTT. Protein: CASSQAGYTEAFF.

The rearrangement joins TRBV19 to TRBJ2-7; 8 nucleotides agree with TRBD2. The CDR3 consists of 14 residues. Germline-derived CDR1 and CDR2 are LNHDA and SQIVND (reference sequence). Trimming at V came to 5 bases and at J to 1 base, leaving 4 bases not matched to a gene. The DNA of the CDR3 is TGTGCCAGTAGTCCAATAGCGGGGTCCTACGAGCAGTACTTC. Translation gives CASSPIAGSYEQYF.

The chain carries TRBV6-5 and TRBJ2-7, with 7 positions matching TRBD1. This CDR3 spans 15 amino acids. V trimming: 6 bases; J trimming: 0 bases; junction bases outside the gene matches: 8. The germline V gene has CDR1 MNHEY and CDR2 SVGAGI. CDR3 bases: TGTGCCAGCAGGCGAGACAGGGCGGGCTCCTACGAGCAGTACTTC. Amino acids: CASRRDRAGSYEQYF.

The gene calls are TRBV13 and TRBJ2-3, with 7 nucleotides matching TRBD2. Trimming removed 7 bases from V and 4 bases from J; junction bases left unmatched: 11. From germline, CDR1 is PRHDT and CDR2 FYEKMQ (reference sequence). The CDR3 sequence is 15 residues long. The CDR3: CASNRAGFLPDTQYF. CDR3 coding DNA: TGTGCCAGCAACCGAGCGGGGTTTCTACCAGATACGCAGTATTTT.